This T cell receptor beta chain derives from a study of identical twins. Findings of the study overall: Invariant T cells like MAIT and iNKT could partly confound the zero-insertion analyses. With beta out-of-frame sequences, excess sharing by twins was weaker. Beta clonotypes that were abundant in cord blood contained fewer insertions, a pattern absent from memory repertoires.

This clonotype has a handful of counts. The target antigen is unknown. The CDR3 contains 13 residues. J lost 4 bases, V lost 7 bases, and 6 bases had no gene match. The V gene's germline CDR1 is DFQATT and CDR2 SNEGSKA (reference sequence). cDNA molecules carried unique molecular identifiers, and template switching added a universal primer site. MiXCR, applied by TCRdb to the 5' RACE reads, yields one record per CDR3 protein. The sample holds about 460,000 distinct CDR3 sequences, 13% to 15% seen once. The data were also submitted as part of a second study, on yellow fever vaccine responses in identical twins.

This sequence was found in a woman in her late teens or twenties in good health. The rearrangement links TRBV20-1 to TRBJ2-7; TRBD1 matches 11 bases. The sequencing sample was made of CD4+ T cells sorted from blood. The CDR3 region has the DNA TGCAGTGTCGGGACAGGGGGATTTTACGAGCAGTACTTC. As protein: CSVGTGGFYEQYF.